A selection of T cell receptor beta chains follows, all from one sample in a study of shared clonotypes between healthy human individuals. Assay used: immunoSEQ multiplex PCR; TCRdb lists only in-frame clones, some missing. This sample has some 900,000 clones, with 76% found just once. Sequenced: memory CD4+ T cells sorted from blood. These receptors came from a man younger than 35 in good health. Each CDR3 is given with its conserved first and last residue. The D gene is left open where the match is weak. Expanded clones are given a class, and other clones once, few, many or no size at all.

CDR3aa,CDR3nt,j_gene,v_gene,abundance,d_gene
CASSLGLDYGYTF,TGTGCCAGCAGCTTGGGGTTGGATTATGGCTACACCTTC,TRBJ1-2,TRBV5-4,NA,NA
CASSLGRGADTQYF,TGTGCCAGCAGCCTAGGAAGAGGAGCAGATACGCAGTATTTT,TRBJ2-3,TRBV14,NA,NA
CASSHDEPGQLSGNTIYF,TGCGCCAGCAGTCATGACGAACCGGGACAGCTCTCTGGAAACACCATATATTTT,TRBJ1-3,TRBV23-1,NA,TRBD1
CAGRWAENTEAFF,TGTGCCGGCCGATGGGCGGAGAACACTGAAGCTTTCTTT,TRBJ1-1,TRBV6-1,once,NA
CASSLAVGARETQYF,TGCGCCAGCAGCTTGGCCGTGGGGGCGCGGGAGACCCAGTACTTC,TRBJ2-5,TRBV5-1,NA,NA
CASTPLGAYFNSPLHF,TGTGCCAGCACCCCTTTAGGTGCCTATTTTAATTCACCCCTCCACTTT,TRBJ1-6,TRBV7-2,NA,NA
CSVVVGAQGSDQYF,TGCAGCGTTGTGGTAGGGGCGCAGGGGAGTGACCAGTACTTC,TRBJ2-5,TRBV29-1,NA,NA
CASSFTGAISGNTIYF,TGTGCCAGCAGTTTTACCGGGGCGATCTCTGGAAACACCATATATTTT,TRBJ1-3,TRBV27,NA,NA
CATSVNYGYTF,TGTGCCACCTCGGTTAACTATGGCTACACCTTC,TRBJ1-2,TRBV6-1,NA,NA
CASSLGDAQETQYF,TGCGCCAGCAGTCTAGGAGATGCCCAAGAGACCCAGTACTTC,TRBJ2-5,TRBV5-1,NA,NA
CASRPTGGFAQFF,TGTGCCAGCAGGCCGACAGGGGGCTTTGCGCAGTTCTTC,TRBJ2-1,TRBV6-5,NA,TRBD1
CASSQIQGGSSPLHF,TGCGCCAGCAGCCAAATCCAGGGAGGAAGTTCACCCCTCCACTTT,TRBJ1-6,TRBV4-1,NA,NA
CANHLLAAKNIQYF,TGCGCCAACCATTTACTAGCGGCGAAAAACATTCAGTACTTC,TRBJ2-4,TRBV10-1,few,TRBD2
CASSLTGLAAYRSYEQYF,TGTGCCAGCAGCTTAACGGGACTAGCGGCGTATCGATCCTACGAGCAGTACTTC,TRBJ2-7,TRBV7-8,NA,TRBD2
CASSQEGQGTDQPQHF,TGTGCCAGCAGCCAAGAGGGACAGGGGACCGATCAGCCCCAGCATTTT,TRBJ1-5,TRBV4-2,once,TRBD1
CASSIWGKDTQYF,TGTGCCAGCAGTATTTGGGGGAAGGATACGCAGTATTTT,TRBJ2-3,TRBV2,NA,NA
CSSTDTQYF,TGCAGCTCCACAGATACGCAGTATTTT,TRBJ2-3,TRBV20-1,NA,NA
CASSPGQGRGATNEKLFF,TGTGCCAGCAGTCCTGGACAGGGGCGAGGGGCAACTAATGAAAAACTGTTTTTT,TRBJ1-4,TRBV28,once,TRBD1
CASSSGRRQETQYF,TGCGCCAGCAGCTCGGGACGGAGGCAAGAGACCCAGTACTTC,TRBJ2-5,TRBV5-1,NA,NA
CAGGDRLYNSPLHF,TGTGCCGGGGGGGACAGGCTCTATAATTCACCCCTCCACTTT,TRBJ1-6,TRBV28,NA,TRBD1
CATSRASSYNSPLHF,TGTGCCACCAGCAGAGCAAGCTCCTATAATTCACCCCTCCACTTT,TRBJ1-6,TRBV15,few,NA
CASSPRGDNYGYTF,TGTGCCAGCTCACCTAGGGGGGATAACTATGGCTACACCTTC,TRBJ1-2,TRBV18,few,NA
CAISVREGNTEAFF,TGTGCCATCAGTGTCCGGGAGGGGAACACTGAAGCTTTCTTT,TRBJ1-1,TRBV10-3,NA,NA
CATNAGGLTEAFF,TGTGCCACCAACGCAGGGGGCCTCACTGAAGCTTTCTTT,TRBJ1-1,TRBV19,NA,TRBD1
CASSRNPRGSETQYF,TGTGCTAGCAGCAGAAACCCTAGGGGGTCAGAGACCCAGTACTTC,TRBJ2-5,TRBV7-7,NA,NA
CASSATGFTREQYF,TGTGCCAGCAGCGCAACAGGGTTCACCCGCGAGCAGTACTTC,TRBJ2-7,TRBV2,once,NA
CASSQDGWNTEAFF,TGCGCCAGCAGCCAAGATGGGTGGAACACTGAAGCTTTCTTT,TRBJ1-1,TRBV4-3,NA,NA
CASSSNQGYNEQFF,TGTGCCAGCAGCTCCAACCAGGGTTACAATGAGCAGTTCTTC,TRBJ2-1,TRBV11-2,NA,NA
CASSDNTGELFF,TGTGCCAGCAGCGATAACACCGGGGAGCTGTTTTTT,TRBJ2-2,TRBV9,NA,NA
CASSKGTGQETQYF,TGTGCCAGTAGTAAGGGGACAGGTCAAGAGACCCAGTACTTC,TRBJ2-5,TRBV19,NA,TRBD1
CASIKGSGNQPQHF,TGTGCCAGCATCAAAGGGTCGGGCAATCAGCCCCAGCATTTT,TRBJ1-5,TRBV2,NA,NA
CATRWGRQETQYF,TGTGCCACCCGCTGGGGGCGCCAAGAGACCCAGTACTTC,TRBJ2-5,TRBV6-1,NA,NA
CASSLLIGTTSYNEQFF,TGCGCCAGCAGCCTCCTCATCGGGACCACCAGCTACAATGAGCAGTTCTTC,TRBJ2-1,TRBV4-1,NA,NA
CASSVGEGASTGELFF,TGTGCCAGCAGCGTAGGCGAGGGGGCGAGCACCGGGGAGCTGTTTTTT,TRBJ2-2,TRBV9,NA,TRBD1
CASSLEARSGNTGELFF,TGCGCCAGCAGCTTGGAGGCCCGTAGCGGTAACACCGGGGAGCTGTTTTTT,TRBJ2-2,TRBV5-1,NA,NA
CASSPPQGSNYGYTF,TGTGCCAGCTCACCCCCACAGGGGTCTAACTATGGCTACACCTTC,TRBJ1-2,TRBV18,NA,TRBD1
CSAHSNTEAFF,TGCAGTGCTCATTCTAACACTGAAGCTTTCTTT,TRBJ1-1,TRBV20-1,NA,NA
CSVGPSGRRDTQYF,TGCAGCGTTGGGCCTAGCGGGAGGCGTGATACGCAGTATTTT,TRBJ2-3,TRBV29-1,once,TRBD2
CASSRKTRDDADTQYF,TGTGCCAGCAGCCGCAAAACCAGGGACGACGCAGATACGCAGTATTTT,TRBJ2-3,TRBV7-9,many,NA
CASLPGLAWTGELFF,TGTGCCAGTCTGCCGGGACTAGCTTGGACCGGGGAGCTGTTTTTT,TRBJ2-2,TRBV6-1,NA,TRBD2
CAWSAGGTEAFF,TGTGCCTGGAGTGCTGGGGGCACTGAAGCTTTCTTT,TRBJ1-1,TRBV30,once,NA
CSVGRGEDTEAFF,TGCAGCGTTGGCAGGGGGGAGGACACTGAAGCTTTCTTT,TRBJ1-1,TRBV29-1,NA,TRBD1
CASSPGSDLSSYEQYF,TGTGCCAGCAGCCCAGGGTCGGACCTCAGCTCCTACGAGCAGTACTTC,TRBJ2-7,TRBV14,NA,NA
CASSIQAGPNEKLFF,TGTGCCAGTAGTATTCAGGCCGGGCCCAATGAAAAACTGTTTTTT,TRBJ1-4,TRBV19,NA,NA
CASSPRDRPYEQYF,TGCGCCAGCAGCCCCCGGGACCGACCCTACGAGCAGTACTTC,TRBJ2-7,TRBV4-3,few,NA
CASSPPHRGLVPNIQYF,TGCGCCAGCAGCCCCCCCCACAGGGGGCTTGTCCCAAACATTCAGTACTTC,TRBJ2-4,TRBV5-1,NA,TRBD1
CATGGSMREKLFF,TGTGCCACGGGTGGCTCCATGCGGGAAAAACTGTTTTTT,TRBJ1-4,TRBV10-3,few,NA
CASSYAATGTAFF,TGTGCCAGCAGTTACGCGGCGACAGGGACTGCTTTCTTT,TRBJ1-1,TRBV6-6,NA,TRBD1
CASSGQTSGYTF,TGTGCCAGCAGTGGACAGACTTCTGGCTACACCTTC,TRBJ1-2,TRBV27,NA,NA
CASTTSGTGFYEQYF,TGTGCCAGCACCACCTCCGGGACAGGCTTCTACGAGCAGTACTTC,TRBJ2-7,TRBV28,NA,TRBD1
CASSIDRQGVSLHF,TGTGCCAGTAGTATAGATCGTCAGGGTGTCTCCCTCCACTTT,TRBJ1-6,TRBV19,few,NA
CASSLATSYTGELFF,TGCGCCAGCAGCTTGGCCACTTCCTACACCGGGGAGCTGTTTTTT,TRBJ2-2,TRBV5-1,NA,NA
CASSPSAGGTYNEQFF,TGTGCCAGCTCACCCTCAGCGGGAGGGACGTACAATGAGCAGTTCTTC,TRBJ2-1,TRBV18,once,TRBD2
CASSSWGYGEAFF,TGTGCCAGCAGCTCTTGGGGTTACGGTGAAGCTTTCTTT,TRBJ1-1,TRBV7-2,NA,NA
CASSVPGQGRETQYF,TGTGCCAGCAGTGTACCGGGACAGGGAAGGGAGACCCAGTACTTC,TRBJ2-5,TRBV2,NA,TRBD1
CATSSNRGEEAFF,TGTGCCACCAGCAGTAACAGGGGGGAAGAAGCTTTCTTT,TRBJ1-1,TRBV15,few,TRBD1